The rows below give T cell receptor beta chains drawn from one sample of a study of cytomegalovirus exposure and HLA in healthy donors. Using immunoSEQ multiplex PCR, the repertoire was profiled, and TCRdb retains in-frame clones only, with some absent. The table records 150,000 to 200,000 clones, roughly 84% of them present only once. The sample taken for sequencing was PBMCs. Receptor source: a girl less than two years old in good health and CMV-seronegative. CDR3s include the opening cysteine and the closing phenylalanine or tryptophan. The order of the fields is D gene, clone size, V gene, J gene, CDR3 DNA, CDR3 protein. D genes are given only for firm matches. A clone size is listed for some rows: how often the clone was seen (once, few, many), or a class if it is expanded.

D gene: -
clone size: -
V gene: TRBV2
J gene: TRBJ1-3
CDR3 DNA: TGTGCCAGTGGGAGCTCTGGAAACACCATATATTTT
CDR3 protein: CASGSSGNTIYF

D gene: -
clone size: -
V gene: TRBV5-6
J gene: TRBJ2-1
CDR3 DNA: TGTGCCAGCAGCCGAGAACCTAACAATGAGCAGTTCTTC
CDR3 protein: CASSREPNNEQFF

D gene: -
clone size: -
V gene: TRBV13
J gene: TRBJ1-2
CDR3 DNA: TGTGCCAGCAGCCCTAGGGGTAGGGGCGGAAACTATGGCTACACCTTC
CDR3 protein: CASSPRGRGGNYGYTF

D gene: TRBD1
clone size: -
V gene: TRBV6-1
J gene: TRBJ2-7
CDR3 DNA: TGTGCCAGCAGTGAGGTTACCGGGACAGGGGACCGCGAGCAGTACTTC
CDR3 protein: CASSEVTGTGDREQYF

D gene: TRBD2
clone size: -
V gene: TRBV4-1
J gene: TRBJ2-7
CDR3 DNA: TGCGCCAGCAGCCAAGTCCCGCGACCGGGACTAGCGGGAGAAGCCGTTTACGAGCAGTACTTC
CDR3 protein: CASSQVPRPGLAGEAVYEQYF

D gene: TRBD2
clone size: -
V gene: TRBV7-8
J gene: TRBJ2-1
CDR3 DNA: TGTGCCAGCAGCCCCCACGCTAGCGGGGGAAACAATGAGCAGTTCTTC
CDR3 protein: CASSPHASGGNNEQFF

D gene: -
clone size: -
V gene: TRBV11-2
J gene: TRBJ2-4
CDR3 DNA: TGTGCCAGCAGCTCCGGTCAAAACATTCAGTACTTC
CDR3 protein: CASSSGQNIQYF

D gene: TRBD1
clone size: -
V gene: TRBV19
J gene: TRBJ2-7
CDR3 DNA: TGTGCCAGGGTAACAGGGGGCAACGAGCAGTACTTC
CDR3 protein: CARVTGGNEQYF

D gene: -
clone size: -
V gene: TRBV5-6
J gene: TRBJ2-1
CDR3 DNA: TGTGCCAGCAGCTTGGTGGACAGTGTAAATGAGCAGTTCTTC
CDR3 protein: CASSLVDSVNEQFF

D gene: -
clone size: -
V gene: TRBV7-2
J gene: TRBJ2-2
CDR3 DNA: TGTGCCAGCAGCTTAGGGGGGCCCTACACCGGGGAGCTGTTTTTT
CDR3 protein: CASSLGGPYTGELFF

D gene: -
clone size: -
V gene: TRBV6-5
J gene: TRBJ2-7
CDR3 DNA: TGTGCCAGCAGTTACGGTCAGGGTACGATCTACGAGCAGTACTTC
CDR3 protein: CASSYGQGTIYEQYF

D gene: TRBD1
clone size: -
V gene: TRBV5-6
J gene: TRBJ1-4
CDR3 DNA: TGTGCCAGCAGCGCCGGGACAGCCTATGGTTGGAAAAAACTGTTTTTT
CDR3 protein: CASSAGTAYGWKKLFF

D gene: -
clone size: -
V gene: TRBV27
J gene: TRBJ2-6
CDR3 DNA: TGTGCCAGCAGAGCCGGGACACGAACTTTCTCTGGGGCCAACGTCCTGACTTTC
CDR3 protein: CASRAGTRTFSGANVLTF

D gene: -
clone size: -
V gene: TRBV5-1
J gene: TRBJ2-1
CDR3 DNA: TGCGCCAGCAGCCGTTTACAGGGCTCCAATGAGCAGTTCTTC
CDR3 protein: CASSRLQGSNEQFF

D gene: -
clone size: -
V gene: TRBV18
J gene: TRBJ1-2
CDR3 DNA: TGTGCCAGCTCCCCGGACGGGAGGGCCTACACCTTC
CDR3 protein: CASSPDGRAYTF

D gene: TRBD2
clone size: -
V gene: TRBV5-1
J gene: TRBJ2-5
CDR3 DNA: TGCGCCAGCAGCTTGTGGACCGGGGGGGAGACCCAGTACTTC
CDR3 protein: CASSLWTGGETQYF

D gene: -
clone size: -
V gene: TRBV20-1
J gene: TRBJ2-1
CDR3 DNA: TGCAGTGCAACCCGTAGTATGCAGTTCTTC
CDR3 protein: CSATRSMQFF

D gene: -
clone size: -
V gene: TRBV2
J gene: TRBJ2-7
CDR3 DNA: TGTGCCAGCACCTTGGACTACTCCTACGAGCAGTACTTC
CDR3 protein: CASTLDYSYEQYF

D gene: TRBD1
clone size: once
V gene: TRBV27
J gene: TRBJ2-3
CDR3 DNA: TGTGCCAGCAGTGACCTAGGGACAGGGGGTTGGGATACGCAGTATTTT
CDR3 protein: CASSDLGTGGWDTQYF

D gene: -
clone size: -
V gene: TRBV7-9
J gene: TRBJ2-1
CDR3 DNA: TGTGCCAGCAGCCCGGCGGGGGCGGGGAATGAGCAGTTCTTC
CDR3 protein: CASSPAGAGNEQFF

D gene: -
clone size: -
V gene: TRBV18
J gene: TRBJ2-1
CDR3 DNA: TGTGCCAGCTCACCTAACAGGGGGGGGTACAATGAGCAGTTCTTC
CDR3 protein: CASSPNRGGYNEQFF

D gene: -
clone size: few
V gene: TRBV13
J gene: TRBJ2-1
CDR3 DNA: TGTGCCAGCAGCTTAGAGCCCACGGGGGGCGTCTTCGATGAGCAGTTCTTC
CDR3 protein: CASSLEPTGGVFDEQFF

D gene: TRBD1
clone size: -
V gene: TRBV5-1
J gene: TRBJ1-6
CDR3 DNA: TGCGCCAGCAGCGCCCGACAGGGGAGCTCCTATAATTCACCCCTCCACTTT
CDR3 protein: CASSARQGSSYNSPLHF

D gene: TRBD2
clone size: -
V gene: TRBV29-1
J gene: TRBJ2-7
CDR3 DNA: TGCAGCGTTGTAAGCGGGAGAACGGACGAGCAGTACTTC
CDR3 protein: CSVVSGRTDEQYF

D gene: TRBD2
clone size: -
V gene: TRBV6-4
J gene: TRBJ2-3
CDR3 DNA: TGTGCCAGCAGTGACTTAGCGGGAGGGCCACGAGATACGCAGTATTTT
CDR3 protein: CASSDLAGGPRDTQYF

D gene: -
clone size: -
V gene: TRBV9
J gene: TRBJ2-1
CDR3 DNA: TGTGCCAGCAGCCCTCAGGACAGATACAATGAGCAGTTCTTC
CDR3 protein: CASSPQDRYNEQFF